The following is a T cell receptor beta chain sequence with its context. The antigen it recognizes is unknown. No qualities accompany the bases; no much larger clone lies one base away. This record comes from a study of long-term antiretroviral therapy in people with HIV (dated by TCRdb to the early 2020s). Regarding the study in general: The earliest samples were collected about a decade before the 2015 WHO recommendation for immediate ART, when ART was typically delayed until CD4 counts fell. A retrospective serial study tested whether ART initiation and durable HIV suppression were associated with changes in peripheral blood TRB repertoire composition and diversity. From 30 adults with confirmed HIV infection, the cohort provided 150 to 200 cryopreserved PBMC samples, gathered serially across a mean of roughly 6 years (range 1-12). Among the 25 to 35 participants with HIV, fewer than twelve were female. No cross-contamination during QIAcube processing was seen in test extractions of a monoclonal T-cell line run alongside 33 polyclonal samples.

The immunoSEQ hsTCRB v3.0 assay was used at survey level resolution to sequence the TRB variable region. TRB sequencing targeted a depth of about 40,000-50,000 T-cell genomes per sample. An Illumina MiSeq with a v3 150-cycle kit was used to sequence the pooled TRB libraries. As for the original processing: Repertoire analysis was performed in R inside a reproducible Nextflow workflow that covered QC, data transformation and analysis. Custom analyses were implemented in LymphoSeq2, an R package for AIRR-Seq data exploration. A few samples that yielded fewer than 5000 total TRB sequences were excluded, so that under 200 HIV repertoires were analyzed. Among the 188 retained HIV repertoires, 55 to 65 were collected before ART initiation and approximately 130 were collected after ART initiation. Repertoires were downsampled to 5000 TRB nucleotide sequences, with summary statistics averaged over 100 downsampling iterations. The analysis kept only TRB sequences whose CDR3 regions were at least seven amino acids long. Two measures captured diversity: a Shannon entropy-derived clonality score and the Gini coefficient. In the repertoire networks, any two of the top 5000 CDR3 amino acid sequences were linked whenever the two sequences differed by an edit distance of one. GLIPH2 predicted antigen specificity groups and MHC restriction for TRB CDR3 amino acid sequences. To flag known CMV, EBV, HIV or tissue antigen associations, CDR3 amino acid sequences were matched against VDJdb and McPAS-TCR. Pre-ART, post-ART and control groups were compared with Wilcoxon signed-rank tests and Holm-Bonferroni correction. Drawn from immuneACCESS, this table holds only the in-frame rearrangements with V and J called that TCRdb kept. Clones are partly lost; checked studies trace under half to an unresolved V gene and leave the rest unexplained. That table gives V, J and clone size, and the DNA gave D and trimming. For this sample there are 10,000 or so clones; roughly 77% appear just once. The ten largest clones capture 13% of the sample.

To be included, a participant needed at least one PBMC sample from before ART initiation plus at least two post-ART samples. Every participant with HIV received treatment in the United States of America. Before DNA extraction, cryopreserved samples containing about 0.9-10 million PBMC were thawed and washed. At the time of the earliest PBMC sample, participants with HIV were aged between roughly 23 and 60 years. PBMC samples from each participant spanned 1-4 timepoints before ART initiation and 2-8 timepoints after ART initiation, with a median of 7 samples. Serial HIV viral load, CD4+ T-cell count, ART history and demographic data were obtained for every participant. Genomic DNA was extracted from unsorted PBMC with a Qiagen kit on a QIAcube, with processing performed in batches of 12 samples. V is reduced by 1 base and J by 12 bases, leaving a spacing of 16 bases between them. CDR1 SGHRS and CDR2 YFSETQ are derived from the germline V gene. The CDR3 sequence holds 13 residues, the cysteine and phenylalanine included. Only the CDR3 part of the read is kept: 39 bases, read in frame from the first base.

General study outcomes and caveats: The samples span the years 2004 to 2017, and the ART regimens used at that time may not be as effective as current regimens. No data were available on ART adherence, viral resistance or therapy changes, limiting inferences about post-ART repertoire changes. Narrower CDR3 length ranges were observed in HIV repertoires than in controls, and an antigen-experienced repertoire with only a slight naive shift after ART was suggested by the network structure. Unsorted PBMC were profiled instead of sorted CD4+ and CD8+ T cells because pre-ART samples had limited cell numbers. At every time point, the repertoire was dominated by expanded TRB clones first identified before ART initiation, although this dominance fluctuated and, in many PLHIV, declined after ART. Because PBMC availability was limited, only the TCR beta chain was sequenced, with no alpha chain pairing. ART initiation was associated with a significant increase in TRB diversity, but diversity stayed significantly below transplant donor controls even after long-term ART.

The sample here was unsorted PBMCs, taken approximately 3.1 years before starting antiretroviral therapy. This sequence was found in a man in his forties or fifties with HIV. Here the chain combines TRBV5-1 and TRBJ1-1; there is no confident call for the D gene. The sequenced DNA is TGCGCCAGCAGCTTGAACGAAATGCTGGGGACTTTCTTT. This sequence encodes CASSLNEMLGTFF.